This TCR beta chain was found in a study of graft-versus-host responses after intestinal transplantation. Background on the study: Recipients were given multivisceral, liver-intestinal, or isolated intestinal transplants.

Measured with immunoSEQ multiplex PCR; TCRdb has only the in-frame clones, and not every one. The table lists 30,000 to 40,000 clones, roughly 92% of them singletons. The CDR3 has 14 residues. Between the trimmed V and J ends, which lost 5 bases and 3 bases, there was a span of 10 bases. Germline V gives CDR1 MNHNY, CDR2 SVGAGI (reference sequence). Whole-study results and caveats: Across patients carrying graft-donor T cell macrochimerism, allografts held high graft-versus-host to host-versus-graft clonal ratios. Association was observed between peak circulating GvH clone levels and early post-transplant HvG declines.

This clone was recorded once. Its specificity is unknown. This clonotype was obtained from a human donor who was the organ donor for an intestinal transplant. The genes are TRBV6-6 and TRBJ2-2; D not certain. Sequenced material: unstimulated CD8+ T cells sorted from spleen or lymph node cells, taken before transplant. The chain's CDR3 is CASSLTVYTGELFF. Here the CDR3 DNA reads TGTGCCAGCAGTCTCACCGTATACACCGGGGAGCTGTTTTTT.